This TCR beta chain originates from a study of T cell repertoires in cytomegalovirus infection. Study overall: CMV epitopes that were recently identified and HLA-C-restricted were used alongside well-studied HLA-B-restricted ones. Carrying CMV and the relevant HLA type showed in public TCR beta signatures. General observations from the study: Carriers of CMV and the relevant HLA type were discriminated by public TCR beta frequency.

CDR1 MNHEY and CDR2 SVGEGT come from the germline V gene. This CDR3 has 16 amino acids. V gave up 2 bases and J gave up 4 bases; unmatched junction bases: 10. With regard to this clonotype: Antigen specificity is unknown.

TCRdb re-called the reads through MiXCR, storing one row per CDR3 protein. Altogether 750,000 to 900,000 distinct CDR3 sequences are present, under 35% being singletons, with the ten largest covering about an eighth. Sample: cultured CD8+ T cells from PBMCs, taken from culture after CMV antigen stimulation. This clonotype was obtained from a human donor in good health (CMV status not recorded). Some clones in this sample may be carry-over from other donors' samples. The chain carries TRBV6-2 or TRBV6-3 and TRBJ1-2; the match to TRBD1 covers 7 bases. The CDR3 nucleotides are TGTGCCAGCAGTTACGCAGGACAGGCATTGTCCTATGGCTACACCTTC. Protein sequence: CASSYAGQALSYGYTF.